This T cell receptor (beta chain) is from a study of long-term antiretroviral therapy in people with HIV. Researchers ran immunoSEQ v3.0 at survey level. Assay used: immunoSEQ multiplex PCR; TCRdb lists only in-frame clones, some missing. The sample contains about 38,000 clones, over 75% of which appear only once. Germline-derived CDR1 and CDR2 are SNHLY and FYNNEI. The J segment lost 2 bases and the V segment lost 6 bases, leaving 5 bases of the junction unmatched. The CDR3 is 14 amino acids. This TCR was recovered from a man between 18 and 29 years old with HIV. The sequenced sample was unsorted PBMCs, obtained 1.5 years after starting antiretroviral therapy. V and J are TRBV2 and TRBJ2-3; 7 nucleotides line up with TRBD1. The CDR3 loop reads CASSRQGPTDTQYF. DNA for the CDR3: TGTGCCAGCAGCCGACAGGGCCCCACAGATACGCAGTATTTT.